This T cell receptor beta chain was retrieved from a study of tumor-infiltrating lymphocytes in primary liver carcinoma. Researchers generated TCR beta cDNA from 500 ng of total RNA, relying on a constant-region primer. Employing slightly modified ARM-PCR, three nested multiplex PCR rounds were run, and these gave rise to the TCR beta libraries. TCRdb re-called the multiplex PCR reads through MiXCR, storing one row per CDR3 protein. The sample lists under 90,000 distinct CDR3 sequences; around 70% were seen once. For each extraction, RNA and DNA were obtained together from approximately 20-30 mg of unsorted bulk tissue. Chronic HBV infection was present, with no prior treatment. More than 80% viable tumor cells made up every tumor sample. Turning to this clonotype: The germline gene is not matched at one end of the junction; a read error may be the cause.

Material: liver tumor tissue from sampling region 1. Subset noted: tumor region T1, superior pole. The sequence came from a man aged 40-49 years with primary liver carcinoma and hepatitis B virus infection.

The CDR3 is CANSVGTTNTGELFF. The CDR3 bases are TGTGCCAACAGTGTGGGGACAACGAACACCGGGGAGCTGTTTTTT. The chain has TRBV10-3 and TRBJ2-2, with a possible D match to TRBD1 (6 bases). CDR3 length: 15 residues. Germline V lookup: CDR1 ENHRY, CDR2 SYGVKD.